Listed here is a single T cell receptor beta chain. Time point here: week 3, after first cycle of checkpoint inhibitor. The data were taken from a study of blood T cell dynamics during melanoma immunotherapy. Turning to the study itself: First-line therapy was either pembrolizumab or nivolumab with ipilimumab for metastatic melanoma.

The assay was immunoSEQ multiplex PCR, and TCRdb's table has in-frame clones only and misses some. This table has 15,000 or so clones, 70% to 90% appearing once. Germline-derived CDR1 and CDR2 are SGHVS and FQNEAQ. CDR3 length: 14 amino acids. V shed 5 bases and J shed 4 bases, with 12 bases lying between them. The sequencing used blood, collected from a patient treated with checkpoint blockade. The TCR comes from a human donor with melanoma. The V call is TRBV7-8, the J call TRBJ1-5, with TRBD1 as a possible D gene (6 bases). The CDR3 sequence: CASSRTVGNQPQHF. CDR3 sequence (DNA): TGTGCCAGCAGCCGGACAGTGGGAAATCAGCCCCAGCATTTT.